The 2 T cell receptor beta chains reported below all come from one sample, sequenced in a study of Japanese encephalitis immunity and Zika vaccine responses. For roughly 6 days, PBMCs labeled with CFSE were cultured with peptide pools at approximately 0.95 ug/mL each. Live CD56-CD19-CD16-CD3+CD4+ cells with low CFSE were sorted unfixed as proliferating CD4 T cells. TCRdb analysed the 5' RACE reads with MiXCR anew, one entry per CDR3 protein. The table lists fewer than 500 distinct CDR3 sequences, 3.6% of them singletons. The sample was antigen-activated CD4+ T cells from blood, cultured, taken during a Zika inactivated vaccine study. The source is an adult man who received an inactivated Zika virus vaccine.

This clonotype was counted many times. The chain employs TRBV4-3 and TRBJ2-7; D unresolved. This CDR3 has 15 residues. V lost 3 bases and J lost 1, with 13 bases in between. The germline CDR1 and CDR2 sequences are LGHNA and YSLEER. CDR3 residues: CASSHLQRGSYEQYF. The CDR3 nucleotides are TGCGCCAGCAGCCATCTACAGCGTGGTTCCTACGAGCAGTACTTC.

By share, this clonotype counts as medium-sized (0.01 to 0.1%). CDR3 sequence (DNA): TGCGCCAGCAGCGAGGGACAGGGGGACTATGGCTACACCTTC. It yields the protein CASSEGQGDYGYTF. The V and J genes are TRBV4-3 and TRBJ1-2, with 11 nucleotides matching TRBD1. The CDR3 has 14 amino acids. CDR1 and CDR2 (germline): LGHNA, YSLEER. V shed 5 bases, J shed 3 bases, and the junction held 2 bases outside the gene matches.